A single sample gave rise to the 3 T cell receptor beta chains below, sequenced in a study of blood T cell repertoires in COVID-19. The method was immunoSEQ multiplex PCR; TCRdb's version includes in-frame clones alone and lacks a portion of them. The repertoire includes approximately 490,000 clones, about nine tenths of them detected once, and 0.7% sits in the top ten. Source material: PBMCs or T cells enriched from blood (not recorded which). Receptors were obtained from a woman under 30 who had recovered from COVID-19.

Concerning this clone: The same CDR3 also results from other DNA sequences found in this sample. This chain uses TRBV19 with TRBJ1-5, with 9 bases fitting TRBD1. Germline-derived CDR1 and CDR2 are LNHDA and SQIVND (reference sequence). The CDR3 is 15 amino acids. With 6 bases clipped from V and 4 bases from J, the junction kept 7 bases outside the gene matches. CDR3 region: CASSLSGQGNQPQHF. CDR3 sequence (DNA): TGTGCCAGTAGCCTATCCGGACAGGGGAATCAGCCCCAGCATTTT.

The V call is TRBV27, the J call TRBJ1-2, with a tentative D call TRBD1 (6 bases). The germline V gene encodes CDR1 MNHEY and CDR2 SMNVEV (reference sequence). The V end was cut by 5 bases, the J end by 5 bases, with 18 bases between. The length of the CDR3 is 15 residues. The DNA for the CDR3 is TGTGCCAGCAGTCCCCAGACAGGAGAGATTTATGGCTACACCTTC. This translates into CASSPQTGEIYGYTF.

The CDR3 DNA sequence: TGTGCCAGCAGTGAAGAGGGCAGGGGGCATGAAGGGGAAGTTGGGAATGAGCAGTTCTTC. It specifies CASSEEGRGHEGEVGNEQFF. The V call is TRBV6-1, the J call TRBJ2-1; 8 nucleotides agree with TRBD1. Germline V lookup: CDR1 MNHNS, CDR2 SASEGT. The length of the CDR3 is 20 residues. The ends lost 1 base at V and 7 bases at J; junction bases unmatched: 21.